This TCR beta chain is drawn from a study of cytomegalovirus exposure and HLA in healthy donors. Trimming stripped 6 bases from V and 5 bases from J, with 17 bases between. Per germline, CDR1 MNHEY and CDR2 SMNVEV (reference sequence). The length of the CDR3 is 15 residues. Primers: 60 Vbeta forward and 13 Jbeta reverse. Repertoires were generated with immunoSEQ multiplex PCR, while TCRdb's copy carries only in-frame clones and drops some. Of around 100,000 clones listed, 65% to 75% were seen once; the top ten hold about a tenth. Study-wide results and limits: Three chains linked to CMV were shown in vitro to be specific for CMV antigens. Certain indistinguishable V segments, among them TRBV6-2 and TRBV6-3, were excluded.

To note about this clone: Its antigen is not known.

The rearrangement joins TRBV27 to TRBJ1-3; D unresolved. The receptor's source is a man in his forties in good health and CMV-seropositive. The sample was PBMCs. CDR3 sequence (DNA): TGTGCCAGCAGATCCGGATCGGGTAATCGAAACACCATATATTTT. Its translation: CASRSGSGNRNTIYF.